The next 17 T cell receptor beta chains were all read from a single sample in a study of shared clonotypes between healthy human individuals (dated by TCRdb to 2019 to 2021). Library preparation employed the immunoSEQ multiplex PCR assay. This is the immuneACCESS table as TCRdb keeps it, with only in-frame sequences that have V and J called. A part of the clones is gone; compared with another copy, unresolved V genes explain less than half, and the rest is unexplained. Here the sample has about 1.1 million clones; about 72% occur a single time. The top ten clones comprise 0.89% of the sample. Sequencing was done on a sample of memory CD4+ T cells from PBMCs. This sample's cell subset or site label indicates: CD45RA-negative fraction. The receptors were sampled from a young man in good health. Some clones in this sample may be carry-over from other donors' samples.

V is TRBV4-1 and J is TRBJ2-1; TRBD2 matches 13 bases. J lost 14 bases, V lost 6 bases, and 10 bases had no gene match. Germline lookup yields CDR1 MGHRA and CDR2 YSYEKL. The CDR3 length is 14 residues. The CDR3 reads CASRRTSGRALKFF. The CDR3 DNA sequence: TGCGCCAGCAGGCGAACTAGCGGGAGGGCCCTGAAGTTCTTC.

The chain couples TRBV7-9 to TRBJ2-3; the D gene is possibly TRBD2 (5 bases). The CDR3 contains 13 residues. Trimming shortened V by 7 bases and J by 3 bases, and 11 bases separated the two germline ends. Germline assignment: CDR1 SEHNR and CDR2 FQNEAQ (reference sequence). CDR3 nucleotide sequence: TGTGCCAGCAACCGGGAAAGGACAGATACGCAGTATTTT. This encodes CASNRERTDTQYF.

V gene TRBV7-3 combines with J gene TRBJ2-3; a possible D gene is TRBD1 (6 bases). The CDR3 runs to 16 residues. CDR1 and CDR2 (germline): SGHTA, FQGTGA. The V gene lost 4 bases and the J gene lost 10 bases, with 24 bases spanning the gap. The CDR3 loop is CASSSQGAGTRTAQYF. The CDR3 region has the DNA TGTGCCAGCAGCTCACAGGGAGCCGGGACACGGACGGCGCAGTATTTT.

J is TRBJ1-5 and V is TRBV5-4, with 8 bases identical to TRBD1. V gave up 4 bases and J gave up 4 bases; unmatched junction bases: 13. CDR3 length: 17 amino acids. Germline lookup yields CDR1 SGHNT and CDR2 YYREEE (reference sequence). CDR3: CASSRQDRAGRNQPQHF. The DNA of the CDR3 is TGTGCCAGCAGCCGTCAGGACAGGGCCGGTCGGAATCAGCCCCAGCATTTT.

As concerns this clone: This may stem from a read error, because a much larger clone lies one nucleotide away. The V and J genes are TRBV28 and TRBJ2-7; D may match TRBD1 or TRBD2 (5 bases each). Trimming pared 6 bases from V and 0 bases from J, leaving 15 bases between. CDR1 MDHEN and CDR2 SYDVKM come from the germline V gene. This CDR3 region has 15 residues. The DNA of the CDR3 is TGTGCCAGCAGGCCTTCGGGGCAGGCCTCCTACGAGCAGTACTTC. It encodes CASRPSGQASYEQYF.

V and J are TRBV29-1 and TRBJ2-1; 8 positions agree with TRBD2. CDR3 size: 14 residues. CDR1 SQVTM and CDR2 ANQGSEA come from the germline V gene. Trimming took 6 bases from V and 5 from J; bases not matched to a gene: 9. DNA for the CDR3: TGCAGCGTGGGGAAACTACTAGCGGACAATGAGCAGTTCTTC. Translating gives CSVGKLLADNEQFF.

This clone has just a few counts. V gene TRBV30 combines with J gene TRBJ2-6; no definite D call. Per germline, CDR1 GTSNPN and CDR2 SVGIG (reference sequence). The CDR3 is made up of 14 amino acids. Trimming pared 3 bases from V and 4 bases from J, leaving 10 bases between. The CDR3 spells CAWRTPGGANVLTF. The CDR3 nucleotides read TGTGCCTGGAGAACTCCTGGAGGGGCCAACGTCCTGACTTTC. Using reference TRBV30 and TRBJ2-6 for the parts outside the CDR3, the full variable domain is SQTIHQWPATLVQPVGSPLSLECTVEGTSNPNLYWYRQAAGRGLQLLFYSVGIGQISSEVPQNLSASRPQDRQFILSSKKLLLSDSGFYLCAWRTPGGANVLTFGAGSRLTVL.

CDR3 in amino acids: CAWSAATGTTVAEAFF. CDR3 in DNA: TGTGCCTGGAGCGCCGCCACCGGGACAACTGTCGCTGAAGCTTTCTTT. This rearrangement joins TRBV30 to TRBJ1-1, with D possibly being TRBD1 (6 bases). Germline V gene data show CDR1 as GTSNPN and CDR2 as SVGIG (reference sequence). The CDR3 consists of 16 residues. V lost 3 bases, J lost 6 bases, and 23 bases lay in between.

The chain uses TRBV28 and TRBJ2-6; 10 positions match TRBD1. Germline V lookup: CDR1 MDHEN, CDR2 SYDVKM. The trim removed 3 bases at V and 4 bases at J, leaving 6 bases unmatched. This CDR3 has 17 residues. CDR3 nucleotide sequence: TGTGCCAGCAGTTTTCGACAGGGGGCGCCAGGGGCCAACGTCCTGACTTTC. Its translation: CASSFRQGAPGANVLTF.

This sequence joins TRBV5-1 and TRBJ2-5; TRBD2 matches at 9 bases. Germline V CDR1 and CDR2: SGHRS, YFSETQ. The trim removed 4 bases at V and 5 bases at J, leaving 12 bases unmatched. This CDR3 comprises 16 residues. The CDR3 protein is CASSPAASGVLETQYF. The CDR3 region has the DNA TGCGCCAGCAGCCCCGCGGCTAGCGGGGTCTTGGAGACCCAGTACTTC.

The J gene is TRBJ2-5, the V gene TRBV9; 10 bases are a match to TRBD1. Trimming at V came to 2 bases and at J to 5 bases, leaving 6 bases not matched to a gene. Per germline, CDR1 SGDLS and CDR2 YYNGEE. CDR3 length: 15 residues. CDR3 loop: CASSVGTGAIETQYF. As DNA, the CDR3 is TGTGCCAGCAGCGTTGGGACAGGGGCCATCGAGACCCAGTACTTC. Full variable domain (rest looked up from reference TRBV9 and TRBJ2-5): DSGVTQTPKHLITATGQRVTLRCSPRSGDLSVYWYQQSLDQGLQFLIQYYNGEERAKGNILERFSAQQFPDLHSELNLSSLELGDSALYFCASSVGTGAIETQYFGPGTRLLVL.

CDR3 sequence reads: CASSYRGSYEQYF. In DNA form, the CDR3 reads TGTGCCAGCAGTTACCGGGGGTCATACGAGCAGTACTTC. The gene calls are TRBV6-6 and TRBJ2-7; possibly TRBD2 for D (6 bases). This CDR3 has 13 residues. The germline V and J ends were trimmed by 2 bases and 4 bases, with 9 bases remaining between them. The germline V gene has CDR1 MNHNY and CDR2 SVGAGI (reference sequence).

A remark on this clone: The sample carries other DNA sequences with the same CDR3. The chain uses TRBV7-3 and TRBJ1-1; TRBD1 might be the D (6 bases). V was pared by 2 bases and J by 0 bases, with 7 bases between. The CDR3 sequence is 14 residues long. From germline, CDR1 is SGHTA and CDR2 FQGTGA. The CDR3 coding sequence is TGTGCCAGCAGCTTACAGGGGATGAACACTGAAGCTTTCTTT. Its protein product is CASSLQGMNTEAFF.

The rearrangement uses TRBV14 and TRBJ2-1, with 12 bases identical to TRBD2. After removal of 6 bases from V and 9 bases from J, the junction contained 6 bases not matched to a gene. The CDR3 contains 14 residues. CDR1 is SGHDN and CDR2 is FVKESK in the germline V gene. CDR3 amino acids: CASRLAGGSVEQFF. DNA of the CDR3: TGTGCCAGCAGACTAGCGGGAGGTTCGGTTGAGCAGTTCTTC.

Turning to this clone: With a much larger clone just one base away, this may be a read error. V and J are TRBV7-2 and TRBJ2-7; 8 positions match TRBD2. J lost 7 bases, V lost 1 base, and 3 bases had no gene match. Germline V gene data show CDR1 as SGHTA and CDR2 as FQGNSA. This CDR3 spans 13 amino acids. The CDR3 sequence is CASSLGLAREQYF. CDR3 nucleotide sequence: TGTGCCAGCAGCTTAGGACTAGCGAGAGAGCAGTACTTC. The full variable domain, completed using reference TRBV7-2 and TRBJ2-7, is GAGVSQSPSNKVTEKGKDVELRCDPISGHTALYWYRQSLGQGLEFLIYFQGNSAPDKSGLPSDRFSAERTGGSVSTLTIQRTQQEDSAVYLCASSLGLAREQYFGPGTRLTVT.

This clone has a single count. This may come from a read error, since a much larger clone is one base off. Additional DNA sequences in this sample encode the identical CDR3. The chain has TRBV7-2 and TRBJ2-3; D is uncertain. V was cut by 4 bases and J by 4 bases, with 6 bases left in between. The length of the CDR3 is 12 residues. Germline CDR1 SGHTA, CDR2 FQGNSA. The CDR3 DNA is TGTGCCAGCAGCTCAGGTGCAGATACGCAGTATTTT. It codes for CASSSGADTQYF.

The gene calls are TRBV10-3 and TRBJ2-1; 15 nucleotides align to TRBD2. The ends lost 4 bases at V and 9 bases at J; junction bases unmatched: 4. The CDR3 contains 15 residues. CDR1 and CDR2 from the germline V gene are ENHRY and SYGVKD. The CDR3 sequence: CAISGTSGRAGEQFF. The CDR3 DNA follows: TGTGCCATCAGTGGGACTAGCGGGAGGGCCGGTGAGCAGTTCTTC.